This T cell receptor beta chain was documented in a study of regulatory T cells in long-lasting Graves disease. Time point in this sample: newly diagnosed GD, antithyroid drugs for less than 3 months. After RNA was extracted from PBMCs, the TCR library was made from it. CDR3-region Arm-PCR and iRepertoire HTBI primers produced the TCR beta libraries. MiXCR, run by TCRdb on the multiplex PCR reads, gives a single entry per CDR3 protein. Here the sample spans under 700,000 distinct CDR3 sequences, roughly a sixth being singletons. In the case of this clonotype: A much larger clone differs by one base, so this may be a read error.

Germline V gene sequence: CDR1 MNHEY, CDR2 SVGEGT. The CDR3 loop spans 15 amino acids. This sample also belongs to another study, concerning T cells in Graves' hyperthyroidism and ophthalmopathy. That work contributes: Clonotypes that were expanded in thyroid above 0.001 mostly appeared in blood too.

V usage is TRBV6-2 or TRBV6-3 and J usage is TRBJ1-6; 7 nucleotides agree with TRBD1. Sequencing was performed on peripheral blood mononuclear cells (PBMCs), taken at new diagnosis, from a patient treated with antithyroid drugs. The clonotype originates from a woman aged 35 to 59 with Graves disease. CDR3 region: CASSERQGENSPLRF. Written as DNA, the CDR3 is TGTGCCAGCAGTGAACGGCAGGGGGAGAATTCACCCCTCCGCTTT.